These T cell receptor beta chains were read from a single sample in a study of T-cell reconstitution after alpha-beta-depleted transplantation in children. In TCRdb, the PCR reads were re-called with MiXCR into one record per CDR3 protein. The sample lists approximately 1,000,000 distinct CDR3 sequences, around 30% occurring once. The specimen comprised PBMCs, mostly from graft donor cells, sampled 360 days after TCRalphabeta/CD19-depleted stem cell transplant. These receptors were taken from a boy under two years old who had a stem cell transplant for SCID, so the T cells may come from the graft donor. CDR3s include the opening cysteine and the closing phenylalanine or tryptophan. The D gene is left open where the match is weak. Size is stated for part of the rows, as once, few or many counts, or as a class when the clone is expanded.

clone size	V gene	J gene	D gene	CDR3 DNA	CDR3 protein
-	TRBV10-3	TRBJ2-7	TRBD1	TGTGCCATCGGATGGACAGGGGTCACCTACGAGCAGTACTTC	CAIGWTGVTYEQYF
once	TRBV7-8	TRBJ2-7	TRBD2	TGTGCCAGCAGACAGCGGGGGGTTCCTTCCTACGAGCAGTACTTC	CASRQRGVPSYEQYF
-	TRBV20-1	TRBJ2-5	-	TGCAGTGCTAGTAACAGGGCGCAAGAGACCCAGTACTTC	CSASNRAQETQYF
few	TRBV5-1	TRBJ2-3	TRBD2	TGCGCCAGCAGCGCGGGGACTAGCAATTGGAGAGATACGCAGTATTTT	CASSAGTSNWRDTQYF
few	TRBV30	TRBJ2-4	TRBD2	TGTGCCTGGAGCGAAAGACTAGCTTGGAACATTCAGTACTTC	CAWSERLAWNIQYF
-	TRBV27	TRBJ2-7	TRBD1	TGTGCCAGCAGTTTCTACCCGGGGACAGCCTACGAGCAGTACTTC	CASSFYPGTAYEQYF
-	TRBV18	TRBJ2-7	-	TGTGCCAGCTCACTCTTGGGGGTTCCCGACTACGAGCAGTACTTC	CASSLLGVPDYEQYF
-	TRBV4-3	TRBJ2-5	TRBD1	TGCGCCAGCAGCCGCGGGACAGGGAGCGACCAAGAGACCCAGTACTTC	CASSRGTGSDQETQYF
-	TRBV16	TRBJ1-2	-	TGTGCCAGCAGCCAATCGTGGTTAGTAGCTAACTATGGCTACACCTTC	CASSQSWLVANYGYTF
-	TRBV5-5	TRBJ2-7	-	TGTGCCAGCAGCTTCGGCCGTGCCTCCTACGAGCAGTACTTC	CASSFGRASYEQYF
few	TRBV20-1	TRBJ2-7	TRBD2	TGCAGTGCCCCCCGCGGGGGAATGCGCGAGCAGTACTTC	CSAPRGGMREQYF
-	TRBV12-3/TRBV12-4	TRBJ2-7	-	TGTGCCAGCAGCCCCCGGGGTGCAGGGTTAGACGAGCAGTACTTC	CASSPRGAGLDEQYF
-	TRBV5-1	TRBJ2-7	TRBD2	TGCGCCAGCAGCGACCAGGCGGGGGGGCCAAACGAGCAGTACTTC	CASSDQAGGPNEQYF
-	TRBV11-2	TRBJ2-7	-	TGTGCCAGCAGCGAAGGGGGGGGGAACCGTTCCACCTACGAGCAGTACTTC	CASSEGGGNRSTYEQYF
few	TRBV9	TRBJ2-7	TRBD1	TGTGCCAGCAGCGAGGGGACAGCGACCTCCTACGAGCAGTACTTC	CASSEGTATSYEQYF
few	TRBV20-1	TRBJ1-4	TRBD1	TGCAGTGCTAGATTCGACAGGGGGCCTGAAAAACTGTTTTTT	CSARFDRGPEKLFF
few	TRBV29-1	TRBJ1-5	-	TGCAGCGTCGTGGGTGGTAGCAATCAGCCCCAGCATTTT	CSVVGGSNQPQHF
many	TRBV5-1	TRBJ2-1	TRBD2	TGCGCCAGCAGCTCGAGAGTCAGATCCGGGACTAGCGGGAATGAGCAGTTCTTC	CASSSRVRSGTSGNEQFF
few	TRBV11-3	TRBJ2-1	TRBD2	TGTGCCAGCAGCTTAGAGGCTAGCGGGGGGAACAATGAGCAGTTCTTC	CASSLEASGGNNEQFF
-	TRBV5-6	TRBJ1-2	-	TGTGCCAGCAGCTTGGTCGGGGGGGAACCCTATGGCTACACCTTC	CASSLVGGEPYGYTF
-	TRBV6-1	TRBJ1-1	-	TGTGCCAGCGCCCCACCGGGCGCTCGGAACACTGAAGCTTTCTTT	CASAPPGARNTEAFF
few	TRBV29-1	TRBJ2-1	TRBD1	TGCAGCGTTGAGGACGGGACAGGGGGTTACAATGAGCAGTTCTTC	CSVEDGTGGYNEQFF
once	TRBV5-1	TRBJ2-3	-	TGCGCCAGCACCAGGAGCGATCCCACAGATACGCAGTATTTT	CASTRSDPTDTQYF
-	TRBV7-9	TRBJ2-1	-	TGTGCCAGCAGCCTATATGACAGCCCCCTTAATGAGCAGTTCTTC	CASSLYDSPLNEQFF
once	TRBV21-1	TRBJ2-2	-	TGTGCCAGCAGCAAGGGGGGGGATGAGGGGCAGGGTCGGGCCGGGGAGCTGTTTTTT	CASSKGGDEGQGRAGELFF
few	TRBV12-3/TRBV12-4	TRBJ1-2	TRBD1	TGTGCCAGCAGGAGGTGGGAGAACAGGGGGCGCAACTCCACCTTC	CASRRWENRGRNSTF
-	TRBV21-1	TRBJ2-7	-	TGTGCCAGCACCCACCGAGACGAGCAGTACTTC	CASTHRDEQYF
-	TRBV27	TRBJ2-7	TRBD2	TGTGCCAGCAGTTTACACCCAGCGGGGGCCGAGCAGTACTTC	CASSLHPAGAEQYF
-	TRBV25-1	TRBJ2-7	TRBD2	TGTGCCAGCAGTGAATTCCCGACTAGCGCTCCCTACGAGCAGTACTTC	CASSEFPTSAPYEQYF
-	TRBV29-1	TRBJ2-3	TRBD2	TGCAGCGTTAGGCTTTCGGGGGGGAGGGATACGCAGTATTTT	CSVRLSGGRDTQYF
-	TRBV29-1	TRBJ2-1	-	TGCAGCGTTGCGGGAGGACAGGCTAGCTCCTACAATGAGCAGTTCTTC	CSVAGGQASSYNEQFF
-	TRBV7-2	TRBJ2-3	TRBD2	TGTGCCAGCAGCTTAACTAGCGGGGGGGGTGGAGATACGCAGTATTTT	CASSLTSGGGGDTQYF
-	TRBV4-1	TRBJ2-7	-	TGCGCCAGCAGCCAAGATGGCAGGGCAGGAGTAACCTACGAGCAGTACTTC	CASSQDGRAGVTYEQYF
few	TRBV7-8	TRBJ1-1	-	TGTGCCAGCAGCTTTGTTACAGGGTGGATGAACACTGAAGCTTTCTTT	CASSFVTGWMNTEAFF
-	TRBV11-1	TRBJ2-7	-	TGTGCCAGCAGCCCCATAGAGGGGGACCCAAAGTTTCCGACCTACGAGCAGTACTTC	CASSPIEGDPKFPTYEQYF
-	TRBV7-3	TRBJ2-3	TRBD2	TGTGCCAGCAGCCTGTCTGGACTAGCGGGGGGAGATACGCAGTATTTT	CASSLSGLAGGDTQYF
few	TRBV20-1	TRBJ2-1	-	TGCAGTGCTGTGGGTGGGGGTGAGCAGTTCTTC	CSAVGGGEQFF
-	TRBV5-1	TRBJ2-5	TRBD2	TGCGCCAGCAGCTTGCCGGGACTAGCGGAGACCCAGTACTTC	CASSLPGLAETQYF
-	TRBV5-1	TRBJ2-2	-	TGCGCCAGCAAGGTGGATCCGACCGGGGAGCTGTTTTTT	CASKVDPTGELFF
-	TRBV10-2	TRBJ1-2	-	TGCGCCAGCAGTGAGATCGGGCGGCGTAACTATGGCTACACCTTC	CASSEIGRRNYGYTF
-	TRBV20-1	TRBJ1-2	-	TGCAGTGCTAGCGTGGACACCAATAACTATGGCTACACCTTC	CSASVDTNNYGYTF
few	TRBV10-3	TRBJ2-1	TRBD1	TGTGCCATCAGCATAGAGGGACAGAGTGTACGTGAGCAGTTCTTC	CAISIEGQSVREQFF
-	TRBV12-3/TRBV12-4	TRBJ2-7	TRBD2	TGTGCCAGCAGTTTAGTAGCGGGGGTGGCCTACGAGCGGTACTTC	CASSLVAGVAYERYF
-	TRBV20-1	TRBJ2-5	TRBD2	TGCAGTGCTAGTCCCGGGACTAGCGGGGGGTTCCAAGAGACCCAGTACTTC	CSASPGTSGGFQETQYF
-	TRBV5-5	TRBJ1-1	TRBD1	TGTGCCAGCATCCCGACAGGGAGGACTGAAGCTTTCTTT	CASIPTGRTEAFF
few	TRBV10-3	TRBJ2-7	TRBD1	TGTGCCAGTAGACAGGGGGACTCCTACGAGCAGTACTTC	CASRQGDSYEQYF
few	TRBV20-1	TRBJ1-1	-	TGCAGTGCTAGATCCTTCAACGGGGCGAACACTGAAGCTTTCTTT	CSARSFNGANTEAFF
few	TRBV6-5	TRBJ2-2	TRBD1	TGTGCCAGCAGTTACTTTTTGGGGACAGGGGGTACCGGGGAGCTGTTTTTT	CASSYFLGTGGTGELFF
-	TRBV6-4	TRBJ2-6	-	TGTGCCAGCAGTGACAGCTCGCACTCTGGGGCCAACGTCCTGACTTTC	CASSDSSHSGANVLTF
few	TRBV19	TRBJ1-2	-	TGTGCCAGTAGTACGGAGGTGGGCTATGGCTACACCTTC	CASSTEVGYGYTF
-	TRBV7-9	TRBJ2-3	-	TGTGCCAGCAGCCGATGGGGGGGCCTGAACACAGATACGCAGTATTTT	CASSRWGGLNTDTQYF